The clone carrying this TCR beta chain was recorded a few times. Its antigen remains unknown. The source of the sample is a study of T cell repertoires in cytomegalovirus infection. The study's findings and limits: Accumulated public TCR beta family frequency recognized individuals carrying CMV together with the relevant HLA.

Between the trimmed V and J ends, which lost 3 bases and 4 bases, there was a span of 5 bases. This CDR3 comprises 12 residues. Germline V gene data show CDR1 as ENHRY and CDR2 as SYGVKD. A single record per CDR3 protein comes from TCRdb applying MiXCR to the reads. The profile shows around 770,000 distinct CDR3 sequences, under 35% of them singletons. Sequencing used cultured CD8+ T cells from PBMCs, obtained from culture after CMV antigen stimulation. The rearrangement links TRBV10-3 to TRBJ2-3; D remains unclear. The clonotype comes from a human donor in good health (CMV status not recorded). Some clones in this sample may be carry-over from other donors' samples. Here the CDR3 DNA reads TGTGCCATCAGTGAAAGAGCAGATACGCAGTATTTT. Amino acids: CAISERADTQYF.